A selection of T cell receptor beta chains follows, all from one sample in a study of T cell changes during pregnancy in multiple sclerosis. Generated by immunoSEQ multiplex PCR, the TCRdb table keeps only in-frame clones and is missing some. Of about 32,000 clones in the sample, around 93% were seen once. This specimen was CD4+ T cells from peripheral blood mononuclear cells, taken in the second trimester of pregnancy. The receptors shown here come from a female donor with multiple sclerosis, enrolled in a pregnancy study. Both conserved end residues are part of each CDR3. Each record gives: J gene, V gene, clone size, D gene, CDR3 DNA, CDR3 protein. D genes are given only for firm matches. Clone size is not always given. Where it is, it says once, few, many or a class for expanded clones.

TRBJ2-7 TRBV7-9 . . TGTGCCAGCAGCTTAGCTCAGGGGATGGGCTACGAGCAGTACTTC CASSLAQGMGYEQYF
TRBJ1-2 TRBV29-1 . TRBD1 TGCAGCGTTCCGACAGGGGGAGGCAGCGAATCTTATGGCTACACCTTC CSVPTGGGSESYGYTF
TRBJ2-3 TRBV7-2 . . TGTGCCAGCAGCTTACAGGGCCCAGATACGCAGTATTTT CASSLQGPDTQYF
TRBJ2-7 TRBV7-8 . . TGTGCCAGCAGCCCCATAGCGACGCCCTACGAGCAGTACTTC CASSPIATPYEQYF
TRBJ2-2 TRBV5-5 . TRBD2 TGTGCCAGCAGCTTGTTAGCGGGAGTGCCCGGGGAGCTGTTTTTT CASSLLAGVPGELFF
TRBJ2-7 TRBV29-1 . . TGCAGCGTTGAAGGGGACATTCCCTACGAGCAGTACTTC CSVEGDIPYEQYF
TRBJ2-3 TRBV6-4 . TRBD2 TGTGCCAGCAGTGATGCGGGAGGGCGAGATACGCAGTATTTT CASSDAGGRDTQYF
TRBJ2-3 TRBV19 . . TGTGCCAGTAGTTCGCGGCGGGGAACAGATACGCAGTATTTT CASSSRRGTDTQYF
TRBJ1-4 TRBV4-1 . . TGCGCCAGCAGCCAAGAATGGGGGGGGATTTTCGAAAAACTGTTTTTT CASSQEWGGIFEKLFF
TRBJ2-3 TRBV19 . TRBD2 TGTGCCAGTATGGGACTAGCGGGAGGTGGGGCCGGCACAGATACGCAGTATTTT CASMGLAGGGAGTDTQYF
TRBJ2-7 TRBV27 . . TGTGCCAGCCGACGTTCTAGTACCTACGAGCAGTACTTC CASRRSSTYEQYF
TRBJ2-4 TRBV19 . TRBD2 TGTGCCAGAGAGAAGCGGGGCAAAAACATTCAGTACTTC CAREKRGKNIQYF
TRBJ2-6 TRBV25-1 . . TGTGCCAGCAGTGAACCCGGGGCTGGGGCCAACGTCCTGACTTTC CASSEPGAGANVLTF
TRBJ2-5 TRBV2 . . TGTGCCAGCAGTGCCCCGGGGGAGACCCAGTACTTC CASSAPGETQYF
TRBJ1-1 TRBV4-1 . TRBD1 TGCGCCAGCAGCAGTCCGGGACAGGGGAACACTGAAGCTTTCTTT CASSSPGQGNTEAFF
TRBJ2-1 TRBV19 . TRBD2 TGTGCCAGTAGTATGGACGGGAGGGTTGGGGATGAGCAGTTCTTC CASSMDGRVGDEQFF
TRBJ2-1 TRBV7-3 . TRBD2 TGTGCCAGCAGCTCCCCCGGGGCTAGCGGGCCTCGGGATGAGCAGTTCTTC CASSSPGASGPRDEQFF
TRBJ2-5 TRBV6-5 . . TGTGCCAGCAGTTACACCGGGACTGCGCAAGAGACCCAGTACTTC CASSYTGTAQETQYF
TRBJ1-2 TRBV5-4 . TRBD1 TGTGCCAGCAGCCCGGACAGGGATTATGGCTACACCTTC CASSPDRDYGYTF
TRBJ1-5 TRBV6-1 . TRBD1 TGTGCCAGCAAGCTTGGGACAGGGGGCAATCAGCCCCAGCATTTT CASKLGTGGNQPQHF
TRBJ2-5 TRBV2 few . TGTGCCACCCTGGGACACCTACAAGAGACCCAGTACTTC CATLGHLQETQYF
TRBJ2-1 TRBV2 . TRBD2 TGTGCCAGCAGTGGGACTAGCGGGAGAGTTGAGCAGTTCTTC CASSGTSGRVEQFF
TRBJ1-2 TRBV2 . . TGTGCCAGCACGCGGGGAGTCGGATATGGCTACACCTTC CASTRGVGYGYTF
TRBJ1-1 TRBV6-1 once . TGTGCCAGCAGTGAAGCCCGCCCGGGAAACACTGAAGCTTTCTTT CASSEARPGNTEAFF
TRBJ1-2 TRBV7-2 . . TGTGCCAGCAGCCCGGAGGCCACACGATACTATGGCTACACCTTC CASSPEATRYYGYTF
TRBJ2-1 TRBV27 . . TGTGCCAGCAGACTCCAAAACAATGAGCAGTTCTTC CASRLQNNEQFF
TRBJ2-1 TRBV11-3 . . TGTGCCAGCCCAGGATCGAACAATGAGCAGTTCTTC CASPGSNNEQFF
TRBJ2-6 TRBV5-1 . TRBD1 TGCGCCAGCAGCATGACAGGGAAGTCTCTCTCTGGGGCCAACGTCCTGACTTTC CASSMTGKSLSGANVLTF
TRBJ2-7 TRBV2 . . TGTGCCAGCACCCGGGACATGCCTTACGAGCAGTACTTC CASTRDMPYEQYF
TRBJ2-7 TRBV28 . TRBD2 TGTGCCAGCGGTCAAGCCGGACTAGCGGGAATGAACGAGCAGTACTTC CASGQAGLAGMNEQYF
TRBJ1-2 TRBV28 once . TGTGCCGGTCGAGGGGGGGATAGTAAGGGCTACACCTTC CAGRGGDSKGYTF
TRBJ2-7 TRBV19 . . TGTGCCCTCTTGGGCCTCCCTGTGAGAGAGCAGTACTTC CALLGLPVREQYF
TRBJ1-2 TRBV30 . TRBD1 TGTGCCTGGAGTATCACAGGGGAAGGGGGCTACACCTTC CAWSITGEGGYTF
TRBJ1-3 TRBV4-3 . . TGCGCCAGCAGCCAAGATGTGGTGACAGGCCTTAGAAACACCATATATTTT CASSQDVVTGLRNTIYF
TRBJ2-2 TRBV10-3 . . TGTGCCATCAGTTCCGTCCCTAACACCGGGGAGCTGTTTTTT CAISSVPNTGELFF
TRBJ1-2 TRBV30 . TRBD1 TGTGCCTGGAGTCACCCGGGACAGGGGGCAAATGGCTACACCTTC CAWSHPGQGANGYTF
TRBJ2-2 TRBV7-9 . TRBD1 TGTGCCAGCAGCCCAGGGGGGAACACCGGGGAGCTGTTTTTT CASSPGGNTGELFF
TRBJ1-1 TRBV6-6 . . TGTGCCAGCAGTCCATCCAGGGGCTGGAACACTGAAGCTTTCTTT CASSPSRGWNTEAFF
TRBJ2-3 TRBV27 . . TGTGCCAGCAGTTTTCGCGGGTATAGCACAGATACGCAGTATTTT CASSFRGYSTDTQYF
TRBJ2-7 TRBV7-9 . TRBD1 TGTGCCAGCAGCTTACAGGGGGCAACTACGGAGCAGTACTTC CASSLQGATTEQYF
TRBJ2-7 TRBV7-7 . TRBD1 TGTGCCAGCAGGGACAGGGGGCCCTACGAGCAGTACTTC CASRDRGPYEQYF
TRBJ1-3 TRBV6-6 . TRBD1 TGTGCCAGCAGTTCCCCCGATGCGCAGGGGGGAGACACCATATATTTT CASSSPDAQGGDTIYF
TRBJ2-1 TRBV30 . TRBD2 TGTGCCTGGACGAGGCGGGAGGGTCACAATGAGCAGTTCTTC CAWTRREGHNEQFF
TRBJ1-1 TRBV30 . . TGTGCCTGGATCAAAAGGGGGGGGCAGACTGAAGCTTTCTTT CAWIKRGGQTEAFF
TRBJ1-2 TRBV28 . TRBD1 TGTGCCAGCTGGGACAGCTCTTCCGTTAACTATGGCTACACCTTC CASWDSSSVNYGYTF
TRBJ1-5 TRBV6-1 . . TGTGCCAGCAGTGTGGGGCGGGGTAGCAATCAGCCCCAGCATTTT CASSVGRGSNQPQHF
TRBJ1-5 TRBV5-1 once . TGCGCCAGCAGCCTTGTCGGAGAGGGTAGTCAGCCCCAGCATTTT CASSLVGEGSQPQHF
TRBJ2-7 TRBV21-1 . . TGTGCCAGCAGCAAATTCCTGGGCAGAAAGGGGCTCCTCTACGAGCAGTACTTC CASSKFLGRKGLLYEQYF
TRBJ1-5 TRBV6-5 . . TGTGCCAGCGGCTTACAGTGGCCCCAGCATTTT CASGLQWPQHF
TRBJ2-5 TRBV19 . . TGTGCCAGTAGTACGAACAGCCAAGAGACCCAGTACTTC CASSTNSQETQYF
TRBJ2-7 TRBV28 . . TGTGCCAGCAGTTTCTTAGGGGGGGCCACCTACGAGCAGTACTTC CASSFLGGATYEQYF
TRBJ2-3 TRBV30 once TRBD2 TGTGCCTGGACCCCCGGGAGGACAGATACGCAGTATTTT CAWTPGRTDTQYF
TRBJ2-3 TRBV27 . . TGTGCCAGCAGTTTATCACTAGCCCCAGATACGCAGTATTTT CASSLSLAPDTQYF
TRBJ1-1 TRBV5-1 once . TGCGCCAGCAGCTTGGCTAGGGGTGAAGCTTTCTTT CASSLARGEAFF
TRBJ1-3 TRBV11-2 . . TGTGCCAGCAGCCGAACAGGTCCCACCATATATTTT CASSRTGPTIYF
TRBJ1-1 TRBV29-1 . TRBD1 TGCAGCGTTGAGGGACAGATGAACACTGAAGCTTTCTTT CSVEGQMNTEAFF
TRBJ1-1 TRBV11-3 . TRBD1 TGTGCCAGCAGCTTAGATGGAAGAGGGGGCGAATCTGAAGCTTTCTTT CASSLDGRGGESEAFF
TRBJ1-5 TRBV7-2 . TRBD1 TGTGCCAGCAGCACTTTGGACAGGGGGCTTCTTGGTAGCAATCAGCCCCAGCATTTT CASSTLDRGLLGSNQPQHF